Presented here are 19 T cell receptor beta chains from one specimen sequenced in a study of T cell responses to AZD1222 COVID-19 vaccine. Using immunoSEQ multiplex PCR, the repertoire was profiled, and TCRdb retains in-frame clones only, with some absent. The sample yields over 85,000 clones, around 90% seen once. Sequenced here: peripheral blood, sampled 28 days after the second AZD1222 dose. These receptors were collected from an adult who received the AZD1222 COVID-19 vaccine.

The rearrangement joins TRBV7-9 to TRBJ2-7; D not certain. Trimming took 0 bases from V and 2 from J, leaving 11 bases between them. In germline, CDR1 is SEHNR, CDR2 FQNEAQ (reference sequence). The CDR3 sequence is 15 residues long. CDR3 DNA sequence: TGTGCCAGCAGCTTAGCTGTCCTTCCTGCCTACGAGCAGTACTTC. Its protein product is CASSLAVLPAYEQYF.

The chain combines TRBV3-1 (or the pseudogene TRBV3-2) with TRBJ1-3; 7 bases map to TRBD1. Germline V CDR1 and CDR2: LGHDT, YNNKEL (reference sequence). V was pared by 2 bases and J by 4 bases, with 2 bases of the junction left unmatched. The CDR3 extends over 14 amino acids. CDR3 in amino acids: CASSQTGVGNTIYF. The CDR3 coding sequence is TGTGCCAGCAGCCAAACAGGGGTCGGAAACACCATATATTTT.

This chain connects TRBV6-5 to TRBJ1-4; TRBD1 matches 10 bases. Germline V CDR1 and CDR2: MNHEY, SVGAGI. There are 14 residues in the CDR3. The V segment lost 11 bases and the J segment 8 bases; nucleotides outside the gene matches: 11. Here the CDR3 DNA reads TGTGCCTCGGTGCCGGGACAGGGGTGGGAAAAACTGTTTTTT. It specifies CASVPGQGWEKLFF.

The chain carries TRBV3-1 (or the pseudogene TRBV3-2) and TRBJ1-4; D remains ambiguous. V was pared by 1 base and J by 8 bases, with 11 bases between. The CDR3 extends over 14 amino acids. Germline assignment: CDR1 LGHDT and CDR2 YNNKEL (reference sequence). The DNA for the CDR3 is TGTGCCAGCAGCCAAGTACCGGGGAGCGAAAAACTGTTTTTT. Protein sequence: CASSQVPGSEKLFF.

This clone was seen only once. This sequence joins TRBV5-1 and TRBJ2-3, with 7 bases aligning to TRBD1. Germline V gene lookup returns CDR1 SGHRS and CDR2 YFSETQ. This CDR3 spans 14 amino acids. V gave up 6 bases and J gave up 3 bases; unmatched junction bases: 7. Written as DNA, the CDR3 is TGCGCCAGCACCAGAGGGGGCGGGACAGATACGCAGTATTTT. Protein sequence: CASTRGGGTDTQYF. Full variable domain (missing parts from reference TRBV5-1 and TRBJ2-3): KAGVTQTPRYLIKTRGQQVTLSCSPISGHRSVSWYQQTPGQGLQFLFEYFSETQRNKGNFPGRFSGRQFSNSRSEMNVSTLELGDSALYLCASTRGGGTDTQYFGPGTRLTVL.

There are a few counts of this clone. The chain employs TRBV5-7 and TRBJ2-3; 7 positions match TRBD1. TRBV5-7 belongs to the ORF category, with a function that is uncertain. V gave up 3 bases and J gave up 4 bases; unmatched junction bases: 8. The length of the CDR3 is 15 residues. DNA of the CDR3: TGTGCCAGCAGCTCCTACAGGGGAAGCGCAGATACGCAGTATTTT. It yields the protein CASSSYRGSADTQYF.

CDR3 region: CASSLVWGPYNEQFF. The CDR3 nucleotides read TGTGCCAGCAGCTTAGTATGGGGGCCTTACAATGAGCAGTTCTTC. This chain uses TRBV11-2 with TRBJ2-1; tentatively, D is TRBD1 (6 bases). The CDR3 is 15 residues long. Trimming cost V 1 base and J 4 bases, with 11 bases left between them. CDR1 and CDR2 from the germline V gene are SGHAT and FQNNGV.

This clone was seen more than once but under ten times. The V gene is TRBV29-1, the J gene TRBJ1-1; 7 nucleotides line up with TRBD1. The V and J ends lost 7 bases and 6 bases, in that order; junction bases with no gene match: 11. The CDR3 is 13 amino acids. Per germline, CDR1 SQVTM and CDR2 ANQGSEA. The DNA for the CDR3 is TGCAGCGCCATAAAAACAGGGGTCTCTGAAGCTTTCTTT. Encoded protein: CSAIKTGVSEAFF.

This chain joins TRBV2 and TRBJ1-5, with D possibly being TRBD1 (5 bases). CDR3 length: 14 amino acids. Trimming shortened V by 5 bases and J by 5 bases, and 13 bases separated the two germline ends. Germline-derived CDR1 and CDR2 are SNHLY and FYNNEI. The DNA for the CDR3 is TGTGCCAGCAGTTACGTCGGGGCTTATCAGCCCCAGCATTTT. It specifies CASSYVGAYQPQHF. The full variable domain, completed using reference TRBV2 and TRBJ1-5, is EPEVTQTPSHQVTQMGQEVILRCVPISNHLYFYWYRQILGQKVEFLVSFYNNEISEKSEIFDDQFSVERPDGSNFTLKIRSTKLEDSAMYFCASSYVGAYQPQHFGDGTRLSIL.

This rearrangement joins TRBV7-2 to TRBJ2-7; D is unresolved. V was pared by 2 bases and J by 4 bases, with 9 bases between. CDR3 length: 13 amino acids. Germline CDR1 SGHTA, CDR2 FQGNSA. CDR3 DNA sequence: TGTGCCAGCAGCTTAAAAAGGTTATACGAGCAGTACTTC. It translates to CASSLKRLYEQYF.

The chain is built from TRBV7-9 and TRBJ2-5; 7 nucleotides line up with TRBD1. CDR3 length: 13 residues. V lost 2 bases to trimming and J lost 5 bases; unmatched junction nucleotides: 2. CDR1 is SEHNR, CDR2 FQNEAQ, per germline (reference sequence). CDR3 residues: CASSLNRGETQYF. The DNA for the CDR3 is TGTGCCAGCAGCTTAAACAGGGGTGAGACCCAGTACTTC.

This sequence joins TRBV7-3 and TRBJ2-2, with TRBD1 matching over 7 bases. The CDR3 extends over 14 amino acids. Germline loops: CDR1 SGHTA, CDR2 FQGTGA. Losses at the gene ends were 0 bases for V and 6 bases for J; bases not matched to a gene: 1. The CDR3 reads CASSLTGGPGELFF. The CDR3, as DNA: TGTGCCAGCAGCTTAACAGGGGGCCCCGGGGAGCTGTTTTTT.

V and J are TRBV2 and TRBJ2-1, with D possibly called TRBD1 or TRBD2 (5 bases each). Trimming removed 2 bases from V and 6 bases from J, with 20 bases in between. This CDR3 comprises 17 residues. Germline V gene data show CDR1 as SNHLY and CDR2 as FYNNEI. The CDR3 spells CASSERGSGPAFNEQFF. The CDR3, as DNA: TGTGCCAGCAGTGAAAGAGGGTCGGGACCTGCCTTCAATGAGCAGTTCTTC.

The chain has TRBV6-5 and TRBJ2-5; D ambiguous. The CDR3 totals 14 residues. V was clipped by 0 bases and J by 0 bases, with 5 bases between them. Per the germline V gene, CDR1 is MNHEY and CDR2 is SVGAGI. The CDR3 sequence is CASSYSAHQETQYF. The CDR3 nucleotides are TGTGCCAGCAGTTACTCGGCGCACCAAGAGACCCAGTACTTC.

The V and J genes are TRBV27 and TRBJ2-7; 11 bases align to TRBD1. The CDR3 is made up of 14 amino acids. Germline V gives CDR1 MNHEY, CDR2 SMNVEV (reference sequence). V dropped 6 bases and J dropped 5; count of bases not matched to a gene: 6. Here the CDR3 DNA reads TGTGCCAGCAGGGAGGACAGGGGGCGCAACGAGCAGTACTTC. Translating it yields CASREDRGRNEQYF.

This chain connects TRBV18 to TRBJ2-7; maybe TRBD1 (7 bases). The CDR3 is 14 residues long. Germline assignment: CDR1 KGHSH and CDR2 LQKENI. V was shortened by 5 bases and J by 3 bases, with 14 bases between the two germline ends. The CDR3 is CASSSAGQNYEQYF. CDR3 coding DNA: TGTGCCAGCTCATCCGCGGGACAGAACTACGAGCAGTACTTC.

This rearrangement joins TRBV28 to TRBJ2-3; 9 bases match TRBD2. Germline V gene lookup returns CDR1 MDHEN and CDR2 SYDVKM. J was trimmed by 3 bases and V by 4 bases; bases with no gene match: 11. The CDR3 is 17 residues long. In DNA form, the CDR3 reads TGTGCCAGCAGTTCCCCAGCTAGCGGGGCGGGTACAGATACGCAGTATTTT. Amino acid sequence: CASSSPASGAGTDTQYF.

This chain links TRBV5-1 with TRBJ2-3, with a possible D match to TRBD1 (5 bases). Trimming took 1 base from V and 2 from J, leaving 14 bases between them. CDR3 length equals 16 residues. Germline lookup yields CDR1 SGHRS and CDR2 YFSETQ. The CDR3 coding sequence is TGCGCCAGCAGCTTGTTCGGCACCAGGGACACAGATACGCAGTATTTT. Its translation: CASSLFGTRDTDTQYF.

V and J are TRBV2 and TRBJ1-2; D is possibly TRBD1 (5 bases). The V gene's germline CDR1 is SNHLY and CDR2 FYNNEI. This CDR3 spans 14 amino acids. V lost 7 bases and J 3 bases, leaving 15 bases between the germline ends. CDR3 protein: CASTVGGIDYGYTF. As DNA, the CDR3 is TGTGCCAGCACCGTCGGGGGTATAGACTATGGCTACACCTTC.